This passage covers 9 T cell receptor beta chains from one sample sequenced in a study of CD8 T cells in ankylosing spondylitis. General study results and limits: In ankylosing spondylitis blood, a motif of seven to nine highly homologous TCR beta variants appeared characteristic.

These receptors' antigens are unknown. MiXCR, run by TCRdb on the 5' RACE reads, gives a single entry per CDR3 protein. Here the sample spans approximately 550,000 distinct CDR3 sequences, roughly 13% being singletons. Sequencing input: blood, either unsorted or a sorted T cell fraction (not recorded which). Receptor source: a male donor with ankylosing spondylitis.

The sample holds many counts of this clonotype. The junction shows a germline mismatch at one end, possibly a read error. The CDR3 DNA reads TGTGCCAGCAGCCTAGAGGGAAACACCATATATTTT. It specifies CASSLEGNTIYF. The chain joins TRBV5-1 to TRBJ1-3; D ambiguous. CDR1 and CDR2 (germline): SGHRS, YFSETQ. The CDR3 is 12 residues long.

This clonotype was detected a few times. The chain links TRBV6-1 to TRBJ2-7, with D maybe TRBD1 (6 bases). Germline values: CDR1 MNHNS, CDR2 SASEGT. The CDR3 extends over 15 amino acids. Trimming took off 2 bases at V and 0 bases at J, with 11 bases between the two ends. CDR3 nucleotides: TGTGCCAGCAGTGAATGGAGACAGGCCTCCTACGAGCAGTACGTC. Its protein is CASSEWRQASYEQYV.

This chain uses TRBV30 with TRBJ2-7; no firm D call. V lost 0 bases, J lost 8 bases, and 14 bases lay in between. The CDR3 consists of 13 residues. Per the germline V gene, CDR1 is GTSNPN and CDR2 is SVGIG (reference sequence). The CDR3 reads CAWSVDRLTQQYF. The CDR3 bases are TGTGCCTGGAGTGTGGACCGTTTGACGCAGCAGTACTTC.

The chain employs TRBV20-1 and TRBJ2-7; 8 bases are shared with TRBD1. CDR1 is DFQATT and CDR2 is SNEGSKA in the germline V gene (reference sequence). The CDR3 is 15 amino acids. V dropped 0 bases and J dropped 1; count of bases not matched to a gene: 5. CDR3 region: CSARDDRGNSYEQYF. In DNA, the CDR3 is TGCAGTGCTAGAGATGACAGGGGAAATTCCTACGAGCAGTACTTC.

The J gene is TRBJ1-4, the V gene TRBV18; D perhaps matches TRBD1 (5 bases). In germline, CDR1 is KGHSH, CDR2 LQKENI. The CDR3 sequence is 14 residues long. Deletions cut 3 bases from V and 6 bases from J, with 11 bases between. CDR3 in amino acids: CASSPSGGYEKLFF. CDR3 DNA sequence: TGTGCCAGCTCACCCTCGGGGGGATATGAAAAACTGTTTTTT.

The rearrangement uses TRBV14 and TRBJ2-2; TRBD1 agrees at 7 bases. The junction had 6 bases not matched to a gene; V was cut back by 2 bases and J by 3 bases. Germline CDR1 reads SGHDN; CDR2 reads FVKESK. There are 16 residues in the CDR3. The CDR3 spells CASSQLTGVYTGELFF. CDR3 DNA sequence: TGTGCCAGCAGCCAATTAACAGGGGTCTACACCGGGGAGCTGTTTTTT. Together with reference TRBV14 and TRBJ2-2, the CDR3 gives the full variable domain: EAGVTQFPSHSVIEKGQTVTLRCDPISGHDNLYWYRRVMGKEIKFLLHFVKESKQDESGMPNNRFLAERTGGTYSTLKVQPAELEDSGVYFCASSQLTGVYTGELFFGEGSRLTVL.

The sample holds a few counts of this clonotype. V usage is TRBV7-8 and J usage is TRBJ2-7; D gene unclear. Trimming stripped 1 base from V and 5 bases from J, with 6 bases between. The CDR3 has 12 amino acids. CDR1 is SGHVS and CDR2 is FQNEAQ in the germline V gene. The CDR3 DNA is TGTGCCAGCAGCTTAGGCGTCCACGAGCAGTACGTC. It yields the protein CASSLGVHEQYV.

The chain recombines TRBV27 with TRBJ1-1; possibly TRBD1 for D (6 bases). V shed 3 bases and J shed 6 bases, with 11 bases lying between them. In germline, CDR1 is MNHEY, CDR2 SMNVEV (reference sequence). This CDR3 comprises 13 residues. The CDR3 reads CASSFGGRAEAFF. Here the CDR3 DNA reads TGTGCCAGCAGTTTCGGGGGGCGGGCTGAAGCTTTCTTT.

CDR3 amino acids: CASSLAQSTQYF. The CDR3 nucleotides are TGTGCCAGCAGTTTGGCCCAAAGTACGCAGTATTTT. This rearrangement joins TRBV28 to TRBJ2-3, with D unclear. The CDR3 is 12 amino acids. With 3 bases removed from V and 8 bases from J, the gap between germline ends came to 9 bases. Germline V gene lookup returns CDR1 MDHEN and CDR2 SYDVKM.